This TCR beta chain was captured in a study of cytomegalovirus exposure and HLA in healthy donors. Study summary: The same platform was used for the 120 validation repertoires and the roughly 720 first-cohort repertoires, a later analysis reported.

Study observations and caveats: Cytomegalovirus association was assigned to around 150 TCR beta chains. In a later analysis, first-cohort TCR clusters were found to tend to co-occur in the 120 or so validation repertoires.

Sequenced by immunoSEQ multiplex PCR; TCRdb stores in-frame clones only, minus some. Of some 120,000 clones in the sample, 85% to 95% were seen once. Germline CDR1 is MDHEN and CDR2 is SYDVKM. The CDR3 has 15 residues. Trimming cost V 6 bases and J 1 base; bases outside gene matches: 5. In the case of this clone: Its antigen is not identified.

This rearrangement joins TRBV28 to TRBJ2-2; 7 bases line up with TRBD1. This TCR was recovered from a woman aged 18-35 years in good health and CMV-seronegative. Sequenced sample: PBMCs. CDR3 sequence reads: CASRIGTVNTGELFF. DNA for the CDR3: TGTGCCAGCAGAATTGGGACAGTGAACACCGGGGAGCTGTTTTTT.